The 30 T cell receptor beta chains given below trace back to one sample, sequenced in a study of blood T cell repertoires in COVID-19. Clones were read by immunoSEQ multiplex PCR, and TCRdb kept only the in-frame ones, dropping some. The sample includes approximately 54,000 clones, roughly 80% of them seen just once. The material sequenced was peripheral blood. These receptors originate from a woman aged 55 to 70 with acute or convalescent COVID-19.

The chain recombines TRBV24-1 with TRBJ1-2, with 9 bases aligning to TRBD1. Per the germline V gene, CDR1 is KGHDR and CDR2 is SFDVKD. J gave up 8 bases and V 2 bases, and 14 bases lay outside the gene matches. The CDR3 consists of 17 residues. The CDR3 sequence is CATSDYTGQGLSGGYTF. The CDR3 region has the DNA TGTGCCACCAGTGATTACACGGGACAGGGCCTCTCGGGAGGCTACACCTTC.

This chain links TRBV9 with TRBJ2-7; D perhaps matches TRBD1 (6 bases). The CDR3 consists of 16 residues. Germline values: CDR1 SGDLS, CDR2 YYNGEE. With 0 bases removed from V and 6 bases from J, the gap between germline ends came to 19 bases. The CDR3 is CASSVGTGAGAREQYF. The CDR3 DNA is TGTGCCAGCAGCGTAGGGACCGGGGCAGGGGCCCGCGAGCAGTACTTC.

DNA of the CDR3: TGTGCCAGCACCTTGGACGGGGAGAACACTGAAGCTTTCTTT. Encoded protein: CASTLDGENTEAFF. This rearrangement joins TRBV6-5 to TRBJ1-1; D is unresolved. Per the germline V gene, CDR1 is MNHEY and CDR2 is SVGAGI. Trimming removed 7 bases at V and 1 base at J, with 13 bases between. CDR3 length: 14 amino acids.

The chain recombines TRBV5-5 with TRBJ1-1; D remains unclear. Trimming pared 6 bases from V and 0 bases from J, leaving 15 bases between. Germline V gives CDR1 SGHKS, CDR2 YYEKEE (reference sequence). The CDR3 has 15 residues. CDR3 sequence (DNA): TGTGCCAGCACACCCATTGGAGGATTGAACACTGAAGCTTTCTTT. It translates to CASTPIGGLNTEAFF.

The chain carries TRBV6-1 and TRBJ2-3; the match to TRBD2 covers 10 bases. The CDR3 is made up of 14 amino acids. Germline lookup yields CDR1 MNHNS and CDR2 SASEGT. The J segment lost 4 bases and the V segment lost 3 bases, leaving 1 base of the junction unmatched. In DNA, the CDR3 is TGTGCCAGCAGTGACACTAGCGGGGCAGATACGCAGTATTTT. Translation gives CASSDTSGADTQYF.

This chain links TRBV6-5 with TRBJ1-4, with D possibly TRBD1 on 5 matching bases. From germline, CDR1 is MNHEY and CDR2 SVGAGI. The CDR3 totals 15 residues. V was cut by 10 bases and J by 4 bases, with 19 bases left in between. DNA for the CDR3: TGTGCCACCAAAAATCCAGGGAATGGTAATGAAAAACTGTTTTTT. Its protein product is CATKNPGNGNEKLFF.

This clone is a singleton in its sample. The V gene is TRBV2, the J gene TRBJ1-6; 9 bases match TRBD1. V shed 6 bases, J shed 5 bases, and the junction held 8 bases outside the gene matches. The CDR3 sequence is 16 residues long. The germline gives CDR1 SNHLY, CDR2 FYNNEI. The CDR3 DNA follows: TGTGCCAGCAGCGACCCGGGACAGGGAGATAATTCACCCCTCCACTTT. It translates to CASSDPGQGDNSPLHF.

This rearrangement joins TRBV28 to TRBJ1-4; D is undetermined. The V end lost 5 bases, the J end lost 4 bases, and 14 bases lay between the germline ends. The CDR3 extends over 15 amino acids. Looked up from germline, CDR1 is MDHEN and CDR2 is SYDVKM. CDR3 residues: CASSPRWENNEKLFF. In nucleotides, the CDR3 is TGTGCCAGCAGTCCCCGGTGGGAGAATAATGAAAAACTGTTTTTT.

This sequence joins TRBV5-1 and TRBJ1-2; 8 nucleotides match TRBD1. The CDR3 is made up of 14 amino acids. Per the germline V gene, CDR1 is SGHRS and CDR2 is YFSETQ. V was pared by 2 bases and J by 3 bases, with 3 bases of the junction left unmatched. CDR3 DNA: TGCGCCAGCAGCTTAACGACAGGGGACTATGGCTACACCTTC. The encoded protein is CASSLTTGDYGYTF.

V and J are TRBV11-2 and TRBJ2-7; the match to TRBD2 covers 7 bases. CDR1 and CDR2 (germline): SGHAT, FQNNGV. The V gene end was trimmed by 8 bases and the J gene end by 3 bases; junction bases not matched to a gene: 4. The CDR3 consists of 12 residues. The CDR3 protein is CASRGEGYEQYF. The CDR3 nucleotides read TGTGCCAGCCGAGGGGAGGGCTACGAGCAGTACTTC.

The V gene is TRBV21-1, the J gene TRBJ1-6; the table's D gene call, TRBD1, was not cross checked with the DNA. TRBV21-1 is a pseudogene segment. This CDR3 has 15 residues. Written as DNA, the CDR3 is TGTGCCATCCAGTCCCGGGACAGAAATAATTCACCCCTCCACTTT. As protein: CAIQSRDRNNSPLHF.

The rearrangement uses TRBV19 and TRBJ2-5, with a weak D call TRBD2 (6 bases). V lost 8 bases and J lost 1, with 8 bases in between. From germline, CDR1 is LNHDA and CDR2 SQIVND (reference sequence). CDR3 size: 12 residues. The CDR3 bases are TGTGCCAGTTGCGGGACCCAAGAGACCCAGTACTTC. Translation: CASCGTQETQYF.

The CDR3: CASSLYRVGQPQHF. The CDR3 nucleotides read TGTGCCAGCAGTCTCTACAGGGTCGGTCAGCCCCAGCATTTT. The V call is TRBV27, the J call TRBJ1-5, with D possibly being TRBD1 (6 bases). With 5 bases removed from V and 6 bases from J, the gap between germline ends came to 14 bases. The CDR3 extends over 14 amino acids. Germline assignment: CDR1 MNHEY and CDR2 SMNVEV (reference sequence).

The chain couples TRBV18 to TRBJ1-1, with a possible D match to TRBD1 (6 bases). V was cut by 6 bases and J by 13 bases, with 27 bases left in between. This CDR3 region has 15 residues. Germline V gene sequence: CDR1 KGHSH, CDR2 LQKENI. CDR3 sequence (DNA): TGTGCCAGCTCCCCCGATAAAATCAGGGGCGGTTATGATTTCTTT. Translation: CASSPDKIRGGYDFF.

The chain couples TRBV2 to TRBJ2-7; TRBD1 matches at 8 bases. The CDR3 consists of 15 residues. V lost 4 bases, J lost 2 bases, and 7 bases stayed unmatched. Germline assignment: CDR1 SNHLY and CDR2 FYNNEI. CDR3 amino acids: CASSVSGQVTYEQYF. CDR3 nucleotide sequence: TGTGCCAGCAGTGTATCGGGACAGGTGACCTACGAGCAGTACTTC. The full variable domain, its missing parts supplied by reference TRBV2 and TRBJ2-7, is EPEVTQTPSHQVTQMGQEVILRCVPISNHLYFYWYRQILGQKVEFLVSFYNNEISEKSEIFDDQFSVERPDGSNFTLKIRSTKLEDSAMYFCASSVSGQVTYEQYFGPGTRLTVT.

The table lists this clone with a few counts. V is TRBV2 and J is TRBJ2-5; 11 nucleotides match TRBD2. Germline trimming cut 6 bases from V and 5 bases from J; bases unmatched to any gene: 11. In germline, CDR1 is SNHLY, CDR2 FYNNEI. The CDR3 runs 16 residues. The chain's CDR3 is CASRGGTSGNQETQYF. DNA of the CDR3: TGTGCCAGCAGGGGCGGGACTAGCGGTAATCAGGAGACCCAGTACTTC.

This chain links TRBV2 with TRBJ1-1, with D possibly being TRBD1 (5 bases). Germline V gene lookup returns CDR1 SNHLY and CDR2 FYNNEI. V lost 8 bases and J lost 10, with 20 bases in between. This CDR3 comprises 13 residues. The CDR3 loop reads CASSGAAGFGAFF. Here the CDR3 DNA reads TGTGCCAGCTCGGGAGCCGCAGGGTTTGGAGCTTTCTTT. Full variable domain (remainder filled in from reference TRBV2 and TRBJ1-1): EPEVTQTPSHQVTQMGQEVILRCVPISNHLYFYWYRQILGQKVEFLVSFYNNEISEKSEIFDDQFSVERPDGSNFTLKIRSTKLEDSAMYFCASSGAAGFGAFFGQGTRLTVV.

For the CDR3, the DNA is TGTGCCAGCTCACCACGAGCGGGAGGCTTAACCGGGGAGCTGTTTTTT. Translating gives CASSPRAGGLTGELFF. The chain is built from TRBV18 and TRBJ2-2; 9 positions match TRBD2. CDR1 is KGHSH, CDR2 LQKENI, per germline. There are 16 residues in the CDR3. With 1 base clipped from V and 5 bases from J, the junction kept 5 bases outside the gene matches.

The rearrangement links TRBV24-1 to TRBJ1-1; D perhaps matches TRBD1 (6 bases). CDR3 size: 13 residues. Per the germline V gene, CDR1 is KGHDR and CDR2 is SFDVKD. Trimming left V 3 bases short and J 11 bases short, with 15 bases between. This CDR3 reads CATSDQGFSSAFF. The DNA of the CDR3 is TGTGCCACCAGTGATCAGGGGTTCTCTTCCGCTTTCTTT.

CDR3 sequence reads: CASSEGLAVYNEQFF. The CDR3 coding sequence is TGTGCCAGCAGCGAGGGACTAGCGGTCTACAATGAGCAGTTCTTC. The chain is built from TRBV9 and TRBJ2-1; 11 nucleotides align to TRBD2. The V gene end was trimmed by 3 bases and the J gene end by 3 bases; junction bases not matched to a gene: 2. Germline CDR1 and CDR2: SGDLS and YYNGEE. The CDR3 loop spans 15 amino acids.

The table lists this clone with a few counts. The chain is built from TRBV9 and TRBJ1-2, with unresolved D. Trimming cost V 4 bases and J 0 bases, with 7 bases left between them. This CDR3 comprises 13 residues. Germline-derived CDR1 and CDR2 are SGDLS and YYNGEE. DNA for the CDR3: TGTGCCAGCAGCTCCCCTCCTAACTATGGCTACACCTTC. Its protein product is CASSSPPNYGYTF.

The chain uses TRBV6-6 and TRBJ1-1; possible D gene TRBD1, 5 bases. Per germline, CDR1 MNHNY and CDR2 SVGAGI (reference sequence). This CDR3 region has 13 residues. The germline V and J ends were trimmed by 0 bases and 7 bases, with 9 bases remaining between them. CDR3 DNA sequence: TGTGCCAGCAGTTACTCGAGGACACTTGAAGCTTTCTTT. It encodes CASSYSRTLEAFF.

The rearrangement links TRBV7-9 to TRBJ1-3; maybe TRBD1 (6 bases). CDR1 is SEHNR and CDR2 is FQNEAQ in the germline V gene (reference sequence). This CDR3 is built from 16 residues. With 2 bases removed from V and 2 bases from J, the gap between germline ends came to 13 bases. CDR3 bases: TGTGCCAGCAGCTTATTCGGGGGGCGAGCTGGAAACACCATATATTTT. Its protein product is CASSLFGGRAGNTIYF.

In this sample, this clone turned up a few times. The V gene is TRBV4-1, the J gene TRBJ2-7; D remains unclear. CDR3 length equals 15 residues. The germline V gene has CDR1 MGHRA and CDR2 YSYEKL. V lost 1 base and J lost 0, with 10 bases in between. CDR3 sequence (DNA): TGCGCCAGCAGCCAAGTTGCCACCAGCTCCTACGAGCAGTACTTC. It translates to CASSQVATSSYEQYF.

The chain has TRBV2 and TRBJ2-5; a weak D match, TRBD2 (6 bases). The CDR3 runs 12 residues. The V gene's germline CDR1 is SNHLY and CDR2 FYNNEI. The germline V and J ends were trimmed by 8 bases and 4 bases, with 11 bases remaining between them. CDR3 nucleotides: TGTGCCAGCGGAGGGTGGGGAGAGACCCAGTACTTC. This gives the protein CASGGWGETQYF.

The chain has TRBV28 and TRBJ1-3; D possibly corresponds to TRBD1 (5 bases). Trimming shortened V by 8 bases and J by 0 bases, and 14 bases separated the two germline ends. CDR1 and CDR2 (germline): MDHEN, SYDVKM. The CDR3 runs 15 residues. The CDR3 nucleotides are TGTGCCAGCGTGGGGCAGCCGAGCTCTGGAAACACCATATATTTT. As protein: CASVGQPSSGNTIYF.

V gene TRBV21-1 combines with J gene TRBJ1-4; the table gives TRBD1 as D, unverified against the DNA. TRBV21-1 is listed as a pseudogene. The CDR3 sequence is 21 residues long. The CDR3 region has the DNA TGTGCCAGCAGCGTACACCACCTCCGGGACAGGGTTAAGGGTACTAATGAAAAACTGTTTTTT. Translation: CASSVHHLRDRVKGTNEKLFF.

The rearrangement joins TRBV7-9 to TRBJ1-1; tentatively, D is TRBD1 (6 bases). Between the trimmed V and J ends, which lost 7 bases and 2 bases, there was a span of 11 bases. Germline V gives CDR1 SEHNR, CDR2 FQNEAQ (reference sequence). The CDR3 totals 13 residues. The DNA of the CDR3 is TGTGCCAGCACCAGGGGCGGAAACACTGAAGCTTTCTTT. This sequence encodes CASTRGGNTEAFF.

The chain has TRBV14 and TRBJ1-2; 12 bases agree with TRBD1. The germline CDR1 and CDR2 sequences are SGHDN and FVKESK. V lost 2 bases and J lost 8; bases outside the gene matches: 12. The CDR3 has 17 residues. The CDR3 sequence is CASSQLAHRDRGLGYTF. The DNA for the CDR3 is TGTGCCAGCAGCCAACTCGCCCACCGGGACAGGGGGCTCGGCTACACCTTC.

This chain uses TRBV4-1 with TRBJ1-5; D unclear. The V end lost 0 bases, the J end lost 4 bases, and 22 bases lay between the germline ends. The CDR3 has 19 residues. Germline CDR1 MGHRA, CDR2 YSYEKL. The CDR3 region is CASSQDSRLPPGGNQPQHF. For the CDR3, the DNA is TGCGCCAGCAGCCAAGATTCTCGCCTTCCTCCGGGAGGGAATCAGCCCCAGCATTTT.